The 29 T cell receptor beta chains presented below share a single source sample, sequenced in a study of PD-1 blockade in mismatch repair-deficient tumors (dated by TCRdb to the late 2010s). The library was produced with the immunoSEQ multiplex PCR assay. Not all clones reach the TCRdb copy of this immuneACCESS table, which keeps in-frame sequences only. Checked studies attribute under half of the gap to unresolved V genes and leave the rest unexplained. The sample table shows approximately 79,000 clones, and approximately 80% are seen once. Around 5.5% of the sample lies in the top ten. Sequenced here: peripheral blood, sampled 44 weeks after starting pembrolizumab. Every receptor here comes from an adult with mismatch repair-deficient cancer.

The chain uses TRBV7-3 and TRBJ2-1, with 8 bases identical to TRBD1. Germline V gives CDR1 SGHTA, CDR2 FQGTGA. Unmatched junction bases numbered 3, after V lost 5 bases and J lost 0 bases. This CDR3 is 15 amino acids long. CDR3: CASSQGQASYNEQFF. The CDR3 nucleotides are TGTGCCAGCAGCCAGGGACAGGCCTCCTACAATGAGCAGTTCTTC.

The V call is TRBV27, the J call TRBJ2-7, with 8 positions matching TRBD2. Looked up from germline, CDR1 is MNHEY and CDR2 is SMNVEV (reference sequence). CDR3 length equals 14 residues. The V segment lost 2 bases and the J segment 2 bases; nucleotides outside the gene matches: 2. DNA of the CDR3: TGTGCCAGCAGTTTAAGCGGGAGCCCCTACGAGCAGTACTTC. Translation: CASSLSGSPYEQYF.

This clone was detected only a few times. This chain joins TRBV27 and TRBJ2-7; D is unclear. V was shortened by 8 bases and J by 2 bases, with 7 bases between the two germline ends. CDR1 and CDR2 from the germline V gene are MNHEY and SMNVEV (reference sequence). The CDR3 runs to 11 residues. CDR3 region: CASGSAYEQYF. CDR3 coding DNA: TGTGCCAGCGGCAGCGCCTACGAGCAGTACTTC.

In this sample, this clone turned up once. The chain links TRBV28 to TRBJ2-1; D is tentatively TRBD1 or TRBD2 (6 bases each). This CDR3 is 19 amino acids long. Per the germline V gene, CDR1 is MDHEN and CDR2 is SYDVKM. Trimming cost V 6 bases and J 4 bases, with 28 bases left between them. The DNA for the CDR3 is TGTGCCAGCAGGAACAGGGCTCTGTCAGGCGGGGCCGAATACAATGAGCAGTTCTTC. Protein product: CASRNRALSGGAEYNEQFF.

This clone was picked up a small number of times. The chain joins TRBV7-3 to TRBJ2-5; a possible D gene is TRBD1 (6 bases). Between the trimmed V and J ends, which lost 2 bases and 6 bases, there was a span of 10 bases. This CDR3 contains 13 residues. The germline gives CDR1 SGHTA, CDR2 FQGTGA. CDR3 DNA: TGTGCCAGCAGCTTACGAGGGGGACAGACCCAGTACTTC. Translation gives CASSLRGGQTQYF.

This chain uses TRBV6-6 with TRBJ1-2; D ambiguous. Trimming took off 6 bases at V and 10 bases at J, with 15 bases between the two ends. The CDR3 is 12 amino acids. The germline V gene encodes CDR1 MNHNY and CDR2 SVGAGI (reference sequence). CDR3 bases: TGTGCCAGCAGCCTCGGTCTGGGTCCCTACACCTTC. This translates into CASSLGLGPYTF.

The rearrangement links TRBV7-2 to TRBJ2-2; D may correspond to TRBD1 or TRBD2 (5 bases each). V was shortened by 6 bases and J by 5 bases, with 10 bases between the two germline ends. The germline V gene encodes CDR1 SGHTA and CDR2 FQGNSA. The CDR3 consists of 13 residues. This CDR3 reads CASRRDGTGELFF. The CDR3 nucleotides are TGTGCCAGCAGACGGGACGGGACCGGGGAGCTGTTTTTT. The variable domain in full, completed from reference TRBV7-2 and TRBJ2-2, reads GAGVSQSPSNKVTEKGKDVELRCDPISGHTALYWYRQSLGQGLEFLIYFQGNSAPDKSGLPSDRFSAERTGGSVSTLTIQRTQQEDSAVYLCASRRDGTGELFFGEGSRLTVL.

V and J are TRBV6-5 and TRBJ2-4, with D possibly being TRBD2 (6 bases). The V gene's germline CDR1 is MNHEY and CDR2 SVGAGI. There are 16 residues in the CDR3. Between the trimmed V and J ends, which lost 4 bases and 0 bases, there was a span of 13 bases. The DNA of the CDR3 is TGTGCCAGCAGTTGGAGGGTATCAGTAGCCAAAAACATTCAGTACTTC. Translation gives CASSWRVSVAKNIQYF.

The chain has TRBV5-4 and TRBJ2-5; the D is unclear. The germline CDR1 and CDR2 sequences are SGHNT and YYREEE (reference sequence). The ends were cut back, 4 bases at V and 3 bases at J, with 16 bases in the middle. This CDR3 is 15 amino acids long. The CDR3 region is CASSQPSSRKETQYF. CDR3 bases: TGTGCCAGCAGCCAACCTAGTAGCAGAAAAGAGACCCAGTACTTC.

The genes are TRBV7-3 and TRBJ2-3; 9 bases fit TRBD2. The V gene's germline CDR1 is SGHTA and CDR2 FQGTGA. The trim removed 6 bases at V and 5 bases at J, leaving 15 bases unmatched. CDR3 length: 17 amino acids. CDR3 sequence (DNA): TGTGCCAGCAGTTTTCGGCAGTTATCTAGCGGGATAGATACGCAGTATTTT. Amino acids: CASSFRQLSSGIDTQYF. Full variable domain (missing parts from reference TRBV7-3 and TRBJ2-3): GAGVSQTPSNKVTEKGKYVELRCDPISGHTALYWYRQSLGQGPEFLIYFQGTGAADDSGLPNDRFFAVRPEGSVSTLKIQRTERGDSAVYLCASSFRQLSSGIDTQYFGPGTRLTVL.

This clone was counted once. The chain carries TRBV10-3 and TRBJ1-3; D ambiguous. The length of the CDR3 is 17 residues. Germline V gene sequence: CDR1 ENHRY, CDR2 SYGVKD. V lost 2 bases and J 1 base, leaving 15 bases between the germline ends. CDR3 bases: TGTGCCATCAGTGAGCTGGCCCTTGAAGGTTCTGGAAACACCATATATTTT. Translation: CAISELALEGSGNTIYF.

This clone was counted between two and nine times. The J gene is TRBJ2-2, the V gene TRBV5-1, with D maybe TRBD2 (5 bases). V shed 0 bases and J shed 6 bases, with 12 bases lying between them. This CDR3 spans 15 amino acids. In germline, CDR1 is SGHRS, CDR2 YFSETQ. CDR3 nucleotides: TGCGCCAGCAGCTTGGCCTCGGGGATATCCGGGGAGCTGTTTTTT. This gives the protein CASSLASGISGELFF.

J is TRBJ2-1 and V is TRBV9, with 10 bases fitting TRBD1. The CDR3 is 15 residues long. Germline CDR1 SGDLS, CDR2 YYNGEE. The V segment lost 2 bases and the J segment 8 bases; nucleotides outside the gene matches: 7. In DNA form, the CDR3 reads TGTGCCAGCAGCGTCGCGACAGGGGGCATTTATGAGCAGTTCTTC. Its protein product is CASSVATGGIYEQFF.

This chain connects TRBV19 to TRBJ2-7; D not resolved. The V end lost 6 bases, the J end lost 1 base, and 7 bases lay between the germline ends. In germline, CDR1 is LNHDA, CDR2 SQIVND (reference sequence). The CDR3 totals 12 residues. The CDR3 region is CASRDRSYEQYF. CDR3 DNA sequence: TGTGCCAGTAGGGACCGATCCTACGAGCAGTACTTC.

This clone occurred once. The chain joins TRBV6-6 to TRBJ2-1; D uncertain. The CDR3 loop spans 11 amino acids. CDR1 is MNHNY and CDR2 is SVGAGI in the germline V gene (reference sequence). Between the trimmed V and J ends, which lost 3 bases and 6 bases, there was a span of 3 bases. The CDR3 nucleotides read TGTGCCAGCAGTTATACCAATGAGCAGTTCTTC. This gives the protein CASSYTNEQFF.

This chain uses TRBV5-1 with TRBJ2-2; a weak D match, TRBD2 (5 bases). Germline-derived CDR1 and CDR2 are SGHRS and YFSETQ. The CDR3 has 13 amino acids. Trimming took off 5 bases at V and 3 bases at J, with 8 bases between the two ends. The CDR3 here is CASSFGDTGELFF. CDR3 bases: TGCGCCAGCAGTTTCGGGGACACCGGGGAGCTGTTTTTT.

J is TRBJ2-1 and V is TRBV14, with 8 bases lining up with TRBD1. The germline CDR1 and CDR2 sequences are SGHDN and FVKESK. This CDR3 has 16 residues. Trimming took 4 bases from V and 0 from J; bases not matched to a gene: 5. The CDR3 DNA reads TGTGCCAGCAGCCGCCCGGGACAGGACTCCTACAATGAGCAGTTCTTC. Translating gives CASSRPGQDSYNEQFF.

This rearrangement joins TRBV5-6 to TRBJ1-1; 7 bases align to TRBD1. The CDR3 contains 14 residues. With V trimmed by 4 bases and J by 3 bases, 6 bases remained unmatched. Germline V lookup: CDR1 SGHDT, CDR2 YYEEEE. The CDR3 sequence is CASSRGGWDTEAFF. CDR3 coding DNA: TGTGCCAGCAGCCGAGGGGGCTGGGACACTGAAGCTTTCTTT.

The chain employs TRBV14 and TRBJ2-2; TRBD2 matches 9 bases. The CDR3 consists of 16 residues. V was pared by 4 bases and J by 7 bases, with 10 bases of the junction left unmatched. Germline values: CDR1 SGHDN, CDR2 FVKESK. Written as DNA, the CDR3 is TGTGCCAGCAGCCTACACACGGGACTAGCAAACGGGGAGCTGTTTTTT. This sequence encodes CASSLHTGLANGELFF.

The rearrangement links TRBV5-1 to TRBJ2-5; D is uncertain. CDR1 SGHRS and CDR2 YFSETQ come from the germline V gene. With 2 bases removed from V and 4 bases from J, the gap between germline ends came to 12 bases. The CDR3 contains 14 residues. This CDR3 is CASSFRTNRETQYF. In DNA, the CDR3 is TGCGCCAGCAGCTTCCGCACCAACCGAGAGACCCAGTACTTC.

DNA for the CDR3: TGTGCCAGCAGTTTATTCACCTGGACTAGCGGGAGTAATGAGCAGTTCTTC. Amino acid sequence: CASSLFTWTSGSNEQFF. This chain connects TRBV28 to TRBJ2-1, with 13 bases that match TRBD2. V lost 1 base and J lost 7; bases outside the gene matches: 7. Germline V CDR1 and CDR2: MDHEN, SYDVKM. The CDR3 loop spans 17 amino acids.

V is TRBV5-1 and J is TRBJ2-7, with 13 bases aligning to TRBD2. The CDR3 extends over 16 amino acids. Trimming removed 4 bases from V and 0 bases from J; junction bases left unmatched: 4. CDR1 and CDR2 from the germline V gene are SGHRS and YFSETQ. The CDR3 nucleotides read TGCGCCAGCAGCGTCGGACTAGCGGGAGACTCCTACGAGCAGTACTTC. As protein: CASSVGLAGDSYEQYF.

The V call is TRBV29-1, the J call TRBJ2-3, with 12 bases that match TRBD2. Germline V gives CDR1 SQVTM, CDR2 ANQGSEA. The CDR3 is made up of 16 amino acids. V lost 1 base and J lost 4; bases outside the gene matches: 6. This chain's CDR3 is CSVEGSSGRAADTQYF. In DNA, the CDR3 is TGCAGCGTTGAAGGTTCTAGCGGGAGGGCCGCAGATACGCAGTATTTT.

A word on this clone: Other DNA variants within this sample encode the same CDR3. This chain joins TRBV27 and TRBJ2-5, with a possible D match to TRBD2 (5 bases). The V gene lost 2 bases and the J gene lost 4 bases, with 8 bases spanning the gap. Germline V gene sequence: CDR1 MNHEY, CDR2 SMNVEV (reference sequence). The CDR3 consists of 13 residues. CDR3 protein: CASSLAGGETQYF. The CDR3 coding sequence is TGTGCCAGCAGTTTAGCGGGTGGAGAGACCCAGTACTTC.

The CDR3 spells CASSSRQKLSAQHF. CDR3 sequence (DNA): TGTGCCAGCAGTTCTAGACAGAAACTTTCGGCCCAGCATTTT. The chain recombines TRBV6-5 with TRBJ1-5, with D perhaps TRBD1 (5 bases). Between the trimmed V and J ends, which lost 4 bases and 11 bases, there was a span of 18 bases. The CDR3 consists of 14 residues. Germline V CDR1 and CDR2: MNHEY, SVGAGI.

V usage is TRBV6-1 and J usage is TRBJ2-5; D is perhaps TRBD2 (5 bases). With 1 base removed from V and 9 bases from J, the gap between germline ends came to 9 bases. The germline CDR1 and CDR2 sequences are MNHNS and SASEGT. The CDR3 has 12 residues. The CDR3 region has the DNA TGTGCCAGCAGTGAAGGAACCGGGGCCCAGTACTTC. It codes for CASSEGTGAQYF.

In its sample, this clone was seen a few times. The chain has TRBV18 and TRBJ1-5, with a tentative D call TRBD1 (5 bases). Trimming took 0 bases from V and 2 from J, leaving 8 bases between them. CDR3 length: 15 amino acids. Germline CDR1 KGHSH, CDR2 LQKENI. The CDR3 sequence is CASSPPGTGNQPQHF. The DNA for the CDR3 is TGTGCCAGCTCACCACCGGGGACGGGCAATCAGCCCCAGCATTTT.

The CDR3 here is CASSLQQGAYQETQYF. CDR3 in DNA: TGTGCCAGCAGCCTACAACAGGGGGCCTACCAAGAGACCCAGTACTTC. This chain uses TRBV7-3 with TRBJ2-5; 9 bases align to TRBD1. Germline V gene lookup returns CDR1 SGHTA and CDR2 FQGTGA. V gave up 5 bases and J gave up 0 bases; unmatched junction bases: 7. The CDR3 sequence is 16 residues long.

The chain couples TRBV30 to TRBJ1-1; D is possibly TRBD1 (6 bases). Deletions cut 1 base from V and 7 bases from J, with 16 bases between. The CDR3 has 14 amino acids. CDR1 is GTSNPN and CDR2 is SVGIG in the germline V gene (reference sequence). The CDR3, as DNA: TGTGCCTGGAGTGGGTACGCAGGGGATGGTGAAGCTTTCTTT. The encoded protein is CAWSGYAGDGEAFF.